Below are 3 T cell receptor beta chains sequenced from a single sample in a study of T cell changes during pregnancy in multiple sclerosis. Here immunoSEQ multiplex PCR was the method, and the copy in TCRdb shows in-frame clones only, minus some. This table has some 70,000 clones, approximately 92% appearing once. Source: CD8+ T cells from peripheral blood mononuclear cells, taken in the third trimester of pregnancy. Source of these receptors: a female donor in good health, enrolled as a control in a pregnancy study.

The rearrangement links TRBV19 to TRBJ2-7; 7 nucleotides match TRBD2. V shed 3 bases and J 0 bases; nucleotides not matched to a gene: 5. This CDR3 spans 15 amino acids. CDR1 is LNHDA and CDR2 is SQIVND in the germline V gene (reference sequence). CDR3: CASSMGTMGSYEQYF. The CDR3 coding sequence is TGTGCCAGTAGTATGGGGACTATGGGCTCCTACGAGCAGTACTTC.

This clone was picked up one time. The rearrangement uses TRBV27 and TRBJ1-2; 7 positions agree with TRBD1. The J segment lost 4 bases and the V segment lost 7 bases, leaving 9 bases of the junction unmatched. This CDR3 has 14 residues. Per the germline V gene, CDR1 is MNHEY and CDR2 is SMNVEV (reference sequence). As DNA, the CDR3 is TGTGCCAGCAAGGAGGGGGCGGTTGCCTATGGCTACACCTTC. Translation gives CASKEGAVAYGYTF.

V gene TRBV7-6 combines with J gene TRBJ1-1; D uncertain. The CDR3 totals 15 residues. Trimming pared 1 base from V and 1 base from J, leaving 10 bases between. Germline lookup yields CDR1 SGHVS and CDR2 FNYEAQ. DNA of the CDR3: TGTGCCAGCAGCTTAGGCGCTAACCCGAACACTGAAGCTTTCTTT. This codes for CASSLGANPNTEAFF.